This entry concerns a single T cell receptor (beta chain). This sample was taken from a study of technical replicates of blood from several donors. Measured with immunoSEQ multiplex PCR; TCRdb has only the in-frame clones, and not every one. This table has around 98,000 clones, about 94% appearing once. This CDR3 comprises 17 residues. The germline CDR1 and CDR2 sequences are SGHNT and YYREEE (reference sequence). With 0 bases removed from V and 0 bases from J, the gap between germline ends came to 10 bases. Sequences were obtained from T cells isolated from PBMCs. The TCR comes from a human donor in good health. The gene calls are TRBV5-4 and TRBJ1-6; D call uncertain. The CDR3 DNA reads TGTGCCAGCAGCTTGGTGGCACAAAGCTCCTATAATTCACCCCTCCACTTT. This encodes CASSLVAQSSYNSPLHF.